This T cell receptor (beta chain) came from a study of cytomegalovirus exposure and HLA in healthy donors. Study-wide results and limits: A list of approximately 160 TCR beta chains associated with cytomegalovirus was given. Among the most significant clusters, several appeared linked to common viral pathogens in a later analysis.

Primers for the PCR totalled 60 Vbeta and 13 Jbeta. The method was immunoSEQ multiplex PCR; TCRdb's version includes in-frame clones alone and lacks a portion of them. Of about 130,000 clones listed, almost 80% are singletons. Details on this clone: What it recognizes is unknown.

Sequences were obtained from PBMCs. The receptor comes from a female donor in good health and CMV-seronegative.

CDR3 sequence reads: CASSQELAGPEQYF. As DNA, the CDR3 is TGCGCCAGCAGCCAAGAGCTAGCGGGGCCCGAGCAGTACTTC. The chain couples TRBV4-3 to TRBJ2-7; 9 bases agree with TRBD2. The germline V gene has CDR1 LGHNA and CDR2 YSLEER. V lost 0 bases to trimming and J lost 6 bases; unmatched junction nucleotides: 3. This CDR3 has 14 residues.